These T cell receptor beta chains were read from a single sample in a study of blood T cells in healthy people across ages. One entry per CDR3 protein results from TCRdb running MiXCR on the 5' RACE reads. This sample has about 650,000 distinct CDR3 sequences, with about 34% found just once. The sample taken for sequencing was blood. Source of these receptors: a woman of 80 years or more in good health. The CDR3 runs from the conserved cysteine through the conserved F or W. The order of the fields is V gene, clone size, J gene, D gene, CDR3 protein. D genes are given only for firm matches. Some rows mark clone size as missing; the rest say once, few, many or name a class of expanded clone.

TRBV29-1,once,TRBJ2-7,TRBD2,CSVEGRDEQYF
TRBV5-6,many,TRBJ2-1,NA,CASSLKFNEQFF
TRBV27,few,TRBJ1-4,NA,CASGRHRNNEKLFF
TRBV2,few,TRBJ2-3,NA,CASSPQGRPDTQYF
TRBV12-3/TRBV12-4,many,TRBJ2-7,TRBD1,CAILDRAYEQYF
TRBV28,many,TRBJ2-7,TRBD1,CASSAPGQGISYEQYF
TRBV2,few,TRBJ1-4,NA,CASSNAGRFEKLFF
TRBV20-1,many,TRBJ2-1,NA,CSARDAARPLGEQFF
TRBV2,few,TRBJ1-5,NA,CASSVLTGQNQPQHF
TRBV20-1,few,TRBJ2-1,NA,CSARSLLSYNEQFF
TRBV20-1,many,TRBJ1-1,NA,CSARVGGKTEAFF
TRBV7-2,few,TRBJ1-5,TRBD1,CASSLFTGENQPQHF
TRBV6-2/TRBV6-3,many,TRBJ2-3,TRBD2,CASSYSGTSRDTQYF
TRBV5-1,NA,TRBJ2-7,NA,CASSVGHYPYEQYF
TRBV7-9,few,TRBJ2-2,NA,CASSPPAVTGELFF
TRBV5-6,few,TRBJ1-4,TRBD1,CASSFGTATNEKLFF
TRBV7-2,NA,TRBJ1-2,NA,CASSTQCYGYTF
TRBV10-3,many,TRBJ2-1,NA,CAISESGDNEQFF
TRBV10-2,NA,TRBJ2-7,TRBD2,CASNSGGTSYEQYF
TRBV2,NA,TRBJ2-1,NA,CASSEDAGQRGDEQFF
TRBV30,few,TRBJ2-7,NA,CAWTFGQEQYF
TRBV5-1,few,TRBJ2-2,TRBD2,CASSYDAGGTGELFF
TRBV12-3/TRBV12-4,many,TRBJ2-7,NA,CASSSGSPRSYEQYF
TRBV5-1,few,NA,TRBD1,CASSLAGTGGETQYF
TRBV6-5,NA,TRBJ1-4,NA,CASSYSNRAKEKLFF
TRBV20-1,many,TRBJ2-5,TRBD1,CSAGPGTGGETQYF